This passage covers 21 T cell receptor beta chains from one sample sequenced in a study of tumor and adjacent non-tumor tissue in lung cancer. TCRbeta libraries were built with three rounds of nested PCR, modified from ARM-PCR. TCRdb used MiXCR to reprocess the multiplex PCR reads, holding one entry per CDR3 protein. The top ten clones hold around 13% of a sample with 95,000 to 150,000 distinct CDR3 sequences, about 66% of them seen once. RNA was extracted from bulk tissue without any cell sorting. The specimen sequenced was lung tumor tissue. These receptors were collected from a man aged 25 to 40 with non-small cell lung cancer.

The chain uses TRBV12-3 or TRBV12-4 and TRBJ1-2, with D hard to call. CDR3 length equals 15 residues. V dropped 5 bases and J dropped 0 bases, with 13 bases sitting between them. The CDR3 coding sequence is TGTGCCAGCAGTGAGGAGATCGGGCCTAACTATGGCTACACCTTC. Its protein is CASSEEIGPNYGYTF.

The gene calls are TRBV11-2 and TRBJ2-3; D gene ambiguous. Trimming pared 4 bases from V and 6 bases from J, leaving 14 bases between. The germline gives CDR1 SGHAT, CDR2 FQNNGV. This CDR3 comprises 14 residues. The CDR3 loop is CASSSNPVGDTQYF. CDR3 nucleotide sequence: TGTGCCAGCAGCTCGAATCCGGTGGGGGATACGCAGTATTTT.

This clonotype was seen at least ten times. V gene TRBV4-1 combines with J gene TRBJ1-1; D gene uncertain. Trimming took off 0 bases at V and 4 bases at J, with 6 bases between the two ends. CDR3 length: 13 residues. CDR1 is MGHRA and CDR2 is YSYEKL in the germline V gene. The CDR3 DNA is TGCGCCAGCAGCCAAGATTGGAGCACTGAAGCTTTCTTT. Its translation: CASSQDWSTEAFF.

Of note for this clonotype: A much larger clone lies one base from this, so it may be a read error. This chain connects TRBV29-1 to TRBJ2-1; 10 bases align to TRBD2. The V segment lost 8 bases and the J segment 6 bases; nucleotides outside the gene matches: 16. Germline CDR1 and CDR2: SQVTM and ANQGSEA. This CDR3 contains 16 residues. The CDR3 coding sequence is TGCAGCCTCCTGATCGCCCCTAGCGGGAGTGCCAATGAGCAGTTCTTC. Its translation is CSLLIAPSGSANEQFF.

Worth noting for this clonotype: This may arise from a read error, as a much more abundant clone is one base away. The chain employs TRBV11-2 and TRBJ2-3; TRBD2 is a possible D gene (5 bases). The CDR3 is made up of 16 amino acids. Trimming shortened V by 1 base and J by 2 bases, and 13 bases separated the two germline ends. Germline CDR1 is SGHAT and CDR2 is FQNNGV. The CDR3 loop is CASSLALGSVTDTQYF. CDR3 DNA: TGTGCCAGCAGCTTAGCACTAGGGAGTGTCACAGATACGCAGTATTTT.

This clonotype is labeled as medium-sized. The rearrangement joins TRBV11-2 to TRBJ1-2; D remains unclear. V was pared by 0 bases and J by 9 bases, with 11 bases between. In germline, CDR1 is SGHAT, CDR2 FQNNGV. This CDR3 spans 13 amino acids. The CDR3 region is CASSLDRRESYTF. CDR3 bases: TGTGCCAGCAGCTTAGATAGGCGGGAAAGCTACACCTTC.

This clonotype was counted at least ten times. The junction shows a germline mismatch at one end, possibly a read error. The rearrangement uses TRBV11-2 and TRBJ2-2; D possibly corresponds to TRBD2 (6 bases). From germline, CDR1 is SGHAT and CDR2 FQNNGV. The CDR3 has 15 amino acids. CDR3 DNA: TGTGCCAGCAGCCTGCCCCCAGGTGTTGGCGGGGAGCTGCTTTTT. It translates to CASSLPPGVGGELLF. Full variable domain (remainder filled in from reference TRBV11-2 and TRBJ2-2): EAGVAQSPRYKIIEKRQSVAFWCNPISGHATLYWYQQILGQGPKLLIQFQNNGVVDDSQLPKDRFSAERLKGVDSTLKIQPAKLEDSAVYLCASSLPPGVGGELLFGEGSRLTVL.

Worth noting for this clonotype: The CDR3 end shows no conserved phenylalanine or tryptophan, and so a read error is likely. The chain couples TRBV20-1 to TRBJ1-6; no definite D call. The germline V gene encodes CDR1 DFQATT and CDR2 SNEGSKA (reference sequence). This CDR3 has 14 residues. CDR3 in DNA: TGCAATGCTAGACGACTCTATATTGAATCACCCCTCCACCTT. It encodes CNARRLYIESPLHL.

To note about this clonotype: The junction shows a germline mismatch at one end, possibly a read error. V usage is TRBV29-1 and J usage is TRBJ2-3, with 7 bases aligning to TRBD1. Germline assignment: CDR1 SQVTM and CDR2 ANQGSEA. The CDR3 length is 13 residues. The CDR3 loop reads CSDLRQGTDTQCF. CDR3 DNA: TGCAGCGACCTTCGACAGGGCACAGATACGCAGTGTTTT.

In regard to this clonotype: Given the absence of the conserved phenylalanine or tryptophan at the CDR3 end, a read error is likely. The rearrangement links TRBV20-1 to TRBJ2-1; possible D gene TRBD2, 7 bases. The CDR3 runs 14 residues. V was pared by 6 bases and J by 2 bases, with 14 bases between. Per germline, CDR1 DFQATT and CDR2 SNEGSKA (reference sequence). CDR3 residues: CSADRGGAYNEQFL. In DNA form, the CDR3 reads TGCAGTGCGGATAGAGGGGGGGCCTACAATGAGCAGTTCCTC.

About this clonotype: This is likely a read error, given that the CDR3 carries no conserved phenylalanine or tryptophan at its end. CDR3 sequence: CASSGRDEQFL. CDR3 in DNA: TGTGCGAGCAGCGGGCGTGACGAGCAGTTCTTA. The rearrangement joins TRBV5-6 to TRBJ2-1; TRBD2 might be the D (6 bases). The CDR3 totals 11 residues. Germline loops: CDR1 SGHDT, CDR2 YYEEEE.

As regards this clonotype: A junction boundary mismatches the germline segment, possibly from a read error. The J gene is TRBJ2-7, the V gene TRBV7-2; D unresolved. From germline, CDR1 is SGHTA and CDR2 FQGNSA. There are 15 residues in the CDR3. The CDR3, as DNA: TGTGCCAGCAACTTAATTGGGGTCGCCTCCTACGAGCAGTACTTC. It codes for CASNLIGVASYEQYF.

As for this clonotype: A much larger clone differs by one base, so this may be a read error. The rearrangement uses TRBV5-4 and TRBJ1-4; unclear D gene. Trimming removed 0 bases at V and 1 base at J, with 7 bases between. The CDR3 sequence is 15 residues long. Germline values: CDR1 SGHNT, CDR2 YYREEE (reference sequence). DNA for the CDR3: TGTGCCAGCAGCTTGGCCACCTTAACTAATGAAAAACTGTTTTTT. Its protein is CASSLATLTNEKLFF.

This sequence joins TRBV11-2 and TRBJ2-7; D is unresolved. This CDR3 region has 13 residues. Germline CDR1 is SGHAT and CDR2 is FQNNGV. V shed 10 bases and J shed 5 bases, with 18 bases lying between them. CDR3: CAITKIASHEQYF. CDR3 coding DNA: TGTGCCATCACCAAAATCGCGTCACACGAGCAGTACTTC.

Many counts were recorded for this clonotype. V and J are TRBV6-2 or TRBV6-3 and TRBJ1-5, with TRBD1 as a possible D gene (5 bases). The ends were cut back, 2 bases at V and 2 bases at J, with 10 bases in the middle. Germline V lookup: CDR1 MNHEY, CDR2 SVGEGT. CDR3 size: 15 residues. CDR3 amino acids: CASSYAGVGNQPQHF. CDR3 bases: TGTGCCAGCAGTTACGCGGGGGTTGGCAATCAGCCCCAGCATTTT.

A note on this clonotype: The germline gene is not matched at one end of the junction; a read error may be the cause. This chain joins TRBV4-1 and TRBJ1-5; 7 bases fit TRBD1. Germline CDR1 MGHRA, CDR2 YSYEKL. CDR3 length: 14 amino acids. CDR3 in DNA: TGTGCCTACAGCCAAGAACAGGGGAATCAGCCCCAGCATTTT. Its translation is CAYSQEQGNQPQHF.

To note about this clonotype: The junction departs from the called germline gene at one end, perhaps through a read error. The V call is TRBV4-1, the J call TRBJ1-5, with D possibly being TRBD1 (5 bases). CDR3 length: 15 amino acids. Per the germline V gene, CDR1 is MGHRA and CDR2 is YSYEKL. The CDR3 sequence is CASSQEGRDNQAQHF. In DNA form, the CDR3 reads TGCGCCAGCAGCCAAGAGGGCAGGGATAATCAGGCCCAGCATTTT.

Remarks on this clonotype: A much larger clone differs from this one at a single base, so this may be a read error. The chain couples TRBV6-1 to TRBJ2-2; 9 bases fit TRBD2. The germline gives CDR1 MNHNS, CDR2 SASEGT. Trimming removed 6 bases from V and 7 bases from J; junction bases left unmatched: 9. This CDR3 is built from 15 residues. CDR3 DNA: TGTGCCAGCAGGGTAGCGGGAGCGCACATCGGGGAGCTGTTTTTT. Amino acids: CASRVAGAHIGELFF.

This clonotype was recorded only once. With a much larger clone just one base away, this may be a read error. CDR3 bases: TGCACCAGCAGCCCGACTAGCACAGATACGCAGTATTTT. The encoded protein is CTSSPTSTDTQYF. The chain uses TRBV4-1 and TRBJ2-3, with no clear D. The CDR3 has 13 residues. Germline V gene sequence: CDR1 MGHRA, CDR2 YSYEKL.

Concerning this clonotype: Given the absence of the conserved phenylalanine or tryptophan at the CDR3 end, a read error is likely. The chain links TRBV20-1 to TRBJ2-5; tentatively, D is TRBD1 or TRBD2 (6 bases each). Germline lookup yields CDR1 DFQATT and CDR2 SNEGSKA (reference sequence). CDR3 length equals 17 residues. The V and J ends lost 0 bases and 10 bases respectively, with 27 bases between them. Here the CDR3 reads CSAREGRQGKMGRSQYY. CDR3 DNA sequence: TGCAGTGCTAGAGAAGGGAGGCAGGGGAAGATGGGGCGGAGCCAGTACTAC.

The table lists this clonotype with many counts. The J gene is TRBJ1-2, the V gene TRBV4-2; 7 bases align to TRBD1. CDR1 is LGHNA, CDR2 YNFKEQ, per germline. This CDR3 region has 14 residues. Trimming at V came to 1 base and at J to 8 bases, leaving 7 bases not matched to a gene. This CDR3 is CASSQAGTVYGYTF. The CDR3 coding sequence is TGTGCCAGCAGCCAAGCCGGGACAGTATACGGCTACACCTTC.